The present T cell receptor (beta chain) was sequenced within a study of CD8+CD57+ T cells in acquired aplastic anemia. Overall study context: Average DNA yield from sorted CD4+ and CD8+ cells was about 3 ug. General study results and limits: Patients did not significantly differ from controls in CD8+ Simpson's diversity.

The V gene end was trimmed by 5 bases and the J gene end by 6 bases; junction bases not matched to a gene: 12. This CDR3 has 15 amino acids. Germline lookup yields CDR1 SGHTA and CDR2 FQGNSA. This clonotype was seen a single time. The antigen remains unidentified. Patients sequenced had flow cytometry evidence of CD8+CD57+ cell expansion. Diagnosis of severe acquired aplastic anemia applied to all patients. For CDR3 and TCR beta VDJ profiling, genomic DNA was the template used. TCRdb itself ran the reads through MiXCR, one entry per CDR3 protein. The data show some 200,000 distinct CDR3 sequences, with approximately 48% seen just once and 1.8% held by the top ten.

Sample: sorted CD4+, CD8+, or CD8+CD57+ T cells (not recorded which) from PBMCs. V gene TRBV7-2 combines with J gene TRBJ2-7; 8 nucleotides align to TRBD2. The source is a human donor with aplastic anemia. The CDR3 coding sequence is TGTGCCAGCAGCAAAACCGGGACTAGTACATCCGAGCAGTACTTC. Translation: CASSKTGTSTSEQYF.